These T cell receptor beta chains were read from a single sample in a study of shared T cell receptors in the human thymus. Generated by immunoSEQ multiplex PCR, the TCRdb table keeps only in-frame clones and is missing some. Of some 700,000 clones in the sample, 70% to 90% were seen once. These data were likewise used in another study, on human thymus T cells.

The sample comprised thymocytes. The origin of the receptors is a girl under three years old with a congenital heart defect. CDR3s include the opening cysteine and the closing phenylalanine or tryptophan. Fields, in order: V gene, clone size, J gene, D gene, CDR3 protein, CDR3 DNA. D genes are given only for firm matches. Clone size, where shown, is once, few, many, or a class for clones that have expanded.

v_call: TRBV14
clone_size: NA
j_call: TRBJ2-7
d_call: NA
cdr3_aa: CASSSRDWPYEQYF
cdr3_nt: TGTGCCAGCAGCTCCCGGGACTGGCCCTACGAGCAGTACTTC

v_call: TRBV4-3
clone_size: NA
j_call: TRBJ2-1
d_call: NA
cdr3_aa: CASSQGEGGYVYNEQFF
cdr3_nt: TGCGCCAGCAGCCAAGGGGAGGGGGGGTATGTATACAATGAGCAGTTCTTC

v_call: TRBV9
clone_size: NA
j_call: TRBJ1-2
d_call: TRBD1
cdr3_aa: CASSPRDRGYGYTF
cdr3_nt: TGTGCCAGCAGCCCGAGGGACAGGGGCTATGGCTACACCTTC

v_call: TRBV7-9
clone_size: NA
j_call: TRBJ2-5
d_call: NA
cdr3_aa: CASTLGQGNF
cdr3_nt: TGTGCCAGCACCCTGGGACAAGGTAACTTC

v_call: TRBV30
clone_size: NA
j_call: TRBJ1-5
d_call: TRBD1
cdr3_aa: CAWSRDRDNQPQHF
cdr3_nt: TGTGCCTGGAGTCGGGACAGGGACAATCAGCCCCAGCATTTT

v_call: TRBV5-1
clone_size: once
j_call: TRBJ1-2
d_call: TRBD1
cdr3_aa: CASSITGEKSLYGYGYTF
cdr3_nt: TGCGCCAGCAGCATCACAGGGGAGAAGTCCCTATATGGCTATGGCTACACCTTC

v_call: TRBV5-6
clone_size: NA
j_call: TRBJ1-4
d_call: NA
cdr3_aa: CASSLGGHLATNEKLFF
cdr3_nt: TGTGCCAGCAGCTTGGGGGGGCACCTTGCAACTAATGAAAAACTGTTTTTT

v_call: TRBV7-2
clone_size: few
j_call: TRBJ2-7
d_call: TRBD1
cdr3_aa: CASRGRQGISYEQYF
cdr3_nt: TGTGCCAGCAGGGGGAGACAGGGTATCTCCTACGAGCAGTACTTC

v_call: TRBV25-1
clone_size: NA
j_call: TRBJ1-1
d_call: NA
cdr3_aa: CASSRGTEAFF
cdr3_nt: TGTGCCAGCAGCCGGGGGACTGAAGCTTTCTTT

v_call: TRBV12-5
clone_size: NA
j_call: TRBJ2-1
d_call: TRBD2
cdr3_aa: CAGRLTSSYNEQFF
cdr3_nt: TGTGCCGGGAGGCTGACTAGCTCCTACAATGAGCAGTTCTTC

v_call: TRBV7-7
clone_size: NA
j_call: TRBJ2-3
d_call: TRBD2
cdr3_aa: CASSPVAGGADTQYF
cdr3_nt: TGTGCCAGCAGCCCGGTAGCGGGGGGTGCAGATACGCAGTATTTT

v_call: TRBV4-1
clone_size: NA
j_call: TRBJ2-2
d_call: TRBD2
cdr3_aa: CASSQEERGPGRTYGGELFF
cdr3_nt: TGCGCCAGCAGCCAAGAAGAGCGGGGGCCGGGCCGTACTTATGGCGGGGAGCTGTTTTTT

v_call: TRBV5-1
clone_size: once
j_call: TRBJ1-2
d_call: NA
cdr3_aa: CASSHRDSYYTF
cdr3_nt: TGCGCCAGCAGCCATAGGGACTCCTACTACACCTTC

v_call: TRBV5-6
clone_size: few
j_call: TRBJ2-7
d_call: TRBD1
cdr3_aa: CASRHRDRVTYEQYF
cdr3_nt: TGTGCCAGCAGACACCGGGACAGGGTTACCTACGAGCAGTACTTC

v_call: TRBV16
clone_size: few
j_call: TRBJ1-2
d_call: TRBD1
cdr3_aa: CASSRRPGQGGYGYTF
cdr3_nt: TGTGCCAGCAGCCGCCGACCGGGGCAGGGGGGATATGGCTACACCTTC

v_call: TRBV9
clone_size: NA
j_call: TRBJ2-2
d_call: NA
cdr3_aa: CASSRTANTGELFF
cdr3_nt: TGTGCCAGCAGCCGTACAGCGAACACCGGGGAGCTGTTTTTT

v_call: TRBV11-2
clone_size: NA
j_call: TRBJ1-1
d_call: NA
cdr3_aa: CASSSLNSQGPGTEAFF
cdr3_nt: TGTGCCAGCAGCTCGTTAAACTCTCAGGGGCCGGGTACTGAAGCTTTCTTT

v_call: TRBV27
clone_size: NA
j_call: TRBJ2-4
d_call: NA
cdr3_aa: CASSSRLAKNIQYF
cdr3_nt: TGTGCCAGCAGCTCTCGTCTAGCCAAAAACATTCAGTACTTC

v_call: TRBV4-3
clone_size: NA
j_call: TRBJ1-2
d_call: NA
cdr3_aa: CASSQSSLTGVITYGYTF
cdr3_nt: TGCGCCAGCAGCCAATCTTCCTTGACAGGAGTTATAACATATGGCTACACCTTC

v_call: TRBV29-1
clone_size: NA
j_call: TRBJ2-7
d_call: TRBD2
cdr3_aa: CSVEEGEGPQYF
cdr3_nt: TGCAGCGTTGAAGAGGGGGAGGGGCCCCAGTACTTC

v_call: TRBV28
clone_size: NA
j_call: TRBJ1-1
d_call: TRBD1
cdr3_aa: CASSPGGLLTEAFF
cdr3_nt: TGTGCCAGCAGTCCAGGGGGCTTACTCACTGAAGCTTTCTTT

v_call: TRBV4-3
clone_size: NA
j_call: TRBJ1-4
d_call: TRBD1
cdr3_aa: CASSQDLGTGKSIWEKLFF
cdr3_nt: TGCGCCAGCAGCCAAGATCTGGGGACAGGGAAAAGTATTTGGGAAAAACTGTTTTTT

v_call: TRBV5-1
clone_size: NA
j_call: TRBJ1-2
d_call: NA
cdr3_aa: CASSPQPRQTRTF
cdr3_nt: TGCGCCAGCAGCCCACAACCTCGACAGACCCGGACCTTC

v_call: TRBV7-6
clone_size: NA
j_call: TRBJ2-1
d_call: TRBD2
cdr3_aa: CASSLGGRLAGANNEQFF
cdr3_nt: TGTGCCAGCAGCTTAGGGGGGAGACTAGCGGGGGCCAACAATGAGCAGTTCTTC

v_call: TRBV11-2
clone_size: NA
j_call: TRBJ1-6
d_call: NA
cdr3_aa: CASSTVEVRWTFNSPLHF
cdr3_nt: TGTGCCAGCAGCACAGTGGAGGTTCGGTGGACCTTCAACTCACCCCTCCACTTT

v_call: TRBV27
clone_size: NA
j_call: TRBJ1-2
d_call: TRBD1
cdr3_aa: CASSLKLPGQGGGYGYTF
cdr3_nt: TGTGCCAGCAGTTTAAAACTCCCGGGACAGGGGGGGGGCTATGGCTACACCTTC

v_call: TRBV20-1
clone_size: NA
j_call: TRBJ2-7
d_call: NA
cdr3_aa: CSATISYEQYF
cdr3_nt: TGCAGTGCTACCATTAGCTACGAGCAGTACTTC

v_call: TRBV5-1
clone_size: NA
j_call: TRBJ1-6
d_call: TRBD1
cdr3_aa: CASSEGAGSPLHF
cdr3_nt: TGCGCCAGCAGCGAGGGGGCTGGGTCACCCCTCCACTTT

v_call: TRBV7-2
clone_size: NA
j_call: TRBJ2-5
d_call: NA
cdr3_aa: CASSSPKGGAATQYF
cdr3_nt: TGTGCCAGCAGCTCCCCTAAGGGGGGGGCAGCGACCCAGTACTTC

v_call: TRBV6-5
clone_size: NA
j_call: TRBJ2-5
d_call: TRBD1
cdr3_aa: CASSYSDRTGKETQYF
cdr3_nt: TGTGCCAGCAGTTACTCAGACAGGACAGGGAAAGAGACCCAGTACTTC

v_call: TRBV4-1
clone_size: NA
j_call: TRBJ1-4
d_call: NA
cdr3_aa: CASSQTVGNEKLFF
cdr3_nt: TGCGCCAGCAGCCAGACAGTAGGGAATGAAAAACTGTTTTTT

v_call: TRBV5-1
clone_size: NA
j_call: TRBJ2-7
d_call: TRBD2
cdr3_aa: CASSPFLLAGAWGNEQYF
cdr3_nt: TGCGCCAGCAGCCCCTTTTTGCTAGCGGGGGCGTGGGGAAACGAGCAGTACTTC

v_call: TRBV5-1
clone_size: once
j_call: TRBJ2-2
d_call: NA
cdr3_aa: CASSGDGVPNTGELFF
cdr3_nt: TGCGCCAGCAGTGGAGACGGGGTGCCAAACACCGGGGAGCTGTTTTTT

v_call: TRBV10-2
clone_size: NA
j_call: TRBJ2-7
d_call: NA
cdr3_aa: CASGSAQGPYEQYF
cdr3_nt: TGCGCCAGCGGGTCAGCGCAGGGGCCGTACGAGCAGTACTTC

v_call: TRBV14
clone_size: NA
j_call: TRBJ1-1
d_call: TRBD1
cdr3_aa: CASSPVDRGQDEAFF
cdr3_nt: TGTGCCAGCAGCCCCGTGGACAGGGGGCAAGATGAAGCTTTCTTT

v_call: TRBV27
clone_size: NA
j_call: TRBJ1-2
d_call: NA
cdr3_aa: CASSLGRFGYGYTF
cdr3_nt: TGTGCCAGCAGTTTGGGCCGGTTTGGCTATGGCTACACCTTC

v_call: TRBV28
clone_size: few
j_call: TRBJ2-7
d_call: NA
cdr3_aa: CASTLGRIEERYEQYF
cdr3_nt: TGTGCCAGCACCCTGGGGCGCATCGAGGAACGCTACGAGCAGTACTTC

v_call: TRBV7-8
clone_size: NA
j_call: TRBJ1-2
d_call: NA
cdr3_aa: CASSRPQGPYGYTF
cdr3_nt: TGTGCCAGCAGCCGACCACAGGGCCCCTATGGCTACACCTTC

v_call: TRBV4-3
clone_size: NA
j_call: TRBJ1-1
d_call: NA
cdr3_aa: CASSQPRQGWTEAFF
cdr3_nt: TGCGCCAGCAGCCAGCCGAGGCAGGGATGGACTGAAGCTTTCTTT

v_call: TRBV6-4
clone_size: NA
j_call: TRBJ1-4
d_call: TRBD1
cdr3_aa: CASKRGAGQGSATNEKLFF
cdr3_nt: TGTGCCAGCAAGAGGGGTGCGGGACAGGGTAGCGCAACTAATGAAAAACTGTTTTTT

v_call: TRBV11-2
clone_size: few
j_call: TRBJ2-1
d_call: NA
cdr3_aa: CASSLGARRYNEQFF
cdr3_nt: TGTGCCAGCAGCTTGGGGGCAAGGAGGTACAATGAGCAGTTCTTC

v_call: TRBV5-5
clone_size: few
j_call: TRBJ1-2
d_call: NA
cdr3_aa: CASSFPGNINYGYTF
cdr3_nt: TGTGCCAGCAGCTTTCCGGGAAACATTAACTATGGCTACACCTTC

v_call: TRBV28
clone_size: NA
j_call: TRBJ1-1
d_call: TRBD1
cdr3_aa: CASSSLNPTGSPMNTEAFF
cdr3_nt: TGTGCCAGCAGTTCACTGAACCCGACAGGGTCCCCCATGAACACTGAAGCTTTCTTT

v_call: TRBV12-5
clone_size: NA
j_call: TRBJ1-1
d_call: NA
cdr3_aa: CASGTLRGGPNTEAFF
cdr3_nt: TGTGCTAGTGGTACGCTCCGGGGGGGGCCGAACACTGAAGCTTTCTTT

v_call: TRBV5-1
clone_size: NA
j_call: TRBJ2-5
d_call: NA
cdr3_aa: CASSPSPSTQETQYF
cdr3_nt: TGCGCCAGCAGCCCCTCCCCTTCAACACAAGAGACCCAGTACTTC

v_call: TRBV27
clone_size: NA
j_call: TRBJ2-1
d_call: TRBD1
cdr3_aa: CASSLRTGTYNEQFF
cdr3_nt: TGTGCCAGCAGTTTAAGGACAGGGACCTACAATGAGCAGTTCTTC

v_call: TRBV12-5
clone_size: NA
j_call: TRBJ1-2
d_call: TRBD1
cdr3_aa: CASGLTLNRGPYTF
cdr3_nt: TGTGCTAGTGGTTTGACCCTTAACAGGGGGCCATACACCTTC

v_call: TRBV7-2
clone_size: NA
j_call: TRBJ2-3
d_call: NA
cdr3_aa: CASSPLQGADTQYF
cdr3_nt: TGTGCCAGCAGCCCCCTACAGGGAGCAGATACGCAGTATTTT